What follows are 6 T cell receptor beta chains derived from one specimen sequenced in a study of blood T cell repertoires in COVID-19. The protocol was immunoSEQ multiplex PCR, while the TCRdb copy is restricted to in-frame clones and leaves out a portion. This sample has approximately 200,000 clones, with about four fifths found just once. The material sequenced was peripheral blood. The receptors here all came from a woman aged 40 to 50 with COVID-19, enrolled during active disease.

The V gene is TRBV7-3, the J gene TRBJ1-6, with TRBD1 matching 7 bases. Germline CDR1 and CDR2: SGHTA and FQGTGA. With V trimmed by 1 base and J by 6 bases, 3 bases remained unmatched. The CDR3 has 15 amino acids. The CDR3 sequence: CASSLMGQSNSPLHF. CDR3 coding DNA: TGTGCCAGCAGCTTAATGGGACAGAGTAATTCACCCCTCCACTTT.

The chain couples TRBV29-1 to TRBJ2-7; 8 bases are shared with TRBD1. Germline CDR1 and CDR2: SQVTM and ANQGSEA. The CDR3 length is 11 residues. J gave up 3 bases and V 5 bases, and 0 bases lay outside the gene matches. CDR3 loop: CSVTGGYEQYF. CDR3 in DNA: TGCAGCGTTACAGGGGGCTACGAGCAGTACTTC.

The chain recombines TRBV6-5 with TRBJ2-5; 10 positions match TRBD1. CDR1 is MNHEY, CDR2 SVGAGI, per germline. This CDR3 contains 15 residues. The V and J ends lost 5 bases and 3 bases, in that order; junction bases with no gene match: 6. For the CDR3, the DNA is TGTGCCAGCAGTCGCCTTGGACAGGGGGAAGAGACCCAGTACTTC. Translated: CASSRLGQGEETQYF.

This clone was seen more than once but under ten times. This chain connects TRBV2 to TRBJ2-6; 8 nucleotides agree with TRBD1. Germline V gene lookup returns CDR1 SNHLY and CDR2 FYNNEI. V lost 5 bases and J lost 1; bases outside the gene matches: 4. CDR3 length equals 16 residues. The CDR3 region is CASSSRTGSGANVLTF. The CDR3 nucleotides read TGTGCCAGCAGTTCTCGGACAGGGTCTGGGGCCAACGTCCTGACTTTC.

This clone has just a few counts. The chain joins TRBV4-3 to TRBJ1-2; a weak D match, TRBD1 (6 bases). CDR1 LGHNA and CDR2 YSLEER come from the germline V gene. Trimming removed 0 bases at V and 6 bases at J, with 11 bases between. The CDR3 length is 14 residues. This chain's CDR3 is CASSQDWGRNGYTF. In DNA, the CDR3 is TGCGCCAGCAGCCAAGATTGGGGGCGGAATGGCTACACCTTC.

The rearrangement links TRBV18 to TRBJ1-5, with a possible D match to TRBD1 (6 bases). Looked up from germline, CDR1 is KGHSH and CDR2 is LQKENI. V dropped 6 bases and J dropped 1 base, with 10 bases sitting between them. The CDR3 runs to 14 residues. The CDR3 protein is CASSQGQSNQPQHF. CDR3 DNA: TGTGCCAGCTCCCAGGGGCAGAGCAATCAGCCCCAGCATTTT.